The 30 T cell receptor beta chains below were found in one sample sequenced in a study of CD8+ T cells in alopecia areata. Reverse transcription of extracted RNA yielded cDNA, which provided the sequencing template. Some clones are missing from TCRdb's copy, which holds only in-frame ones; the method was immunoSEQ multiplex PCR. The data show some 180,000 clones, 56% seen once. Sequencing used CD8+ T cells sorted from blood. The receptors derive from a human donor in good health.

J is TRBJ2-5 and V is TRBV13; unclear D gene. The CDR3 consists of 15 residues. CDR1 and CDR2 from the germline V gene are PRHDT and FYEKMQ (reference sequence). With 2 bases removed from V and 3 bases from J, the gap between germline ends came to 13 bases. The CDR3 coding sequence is TGTGCCAGCAGCTTAAACCCGGTCTCGAAAGAGACCCAGTACTTC. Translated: CASSLNPVSKETQYF.

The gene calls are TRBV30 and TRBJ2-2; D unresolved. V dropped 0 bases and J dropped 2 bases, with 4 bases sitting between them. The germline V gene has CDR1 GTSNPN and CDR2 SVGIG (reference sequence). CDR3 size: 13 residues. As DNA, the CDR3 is TGTGCCTGGAGTGTCAGAAACACCGGGGAGCTGTTTTTT. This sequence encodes CAWSVRNTGELFF.

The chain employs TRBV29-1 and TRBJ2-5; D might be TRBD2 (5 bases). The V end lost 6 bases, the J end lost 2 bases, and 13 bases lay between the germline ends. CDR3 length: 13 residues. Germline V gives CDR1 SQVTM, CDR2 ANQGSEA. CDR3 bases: TGCAGCGTGGAGGACTGGCAGCAAGAGACCCAGTACTTC. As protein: CSVEDWQQETQYF.

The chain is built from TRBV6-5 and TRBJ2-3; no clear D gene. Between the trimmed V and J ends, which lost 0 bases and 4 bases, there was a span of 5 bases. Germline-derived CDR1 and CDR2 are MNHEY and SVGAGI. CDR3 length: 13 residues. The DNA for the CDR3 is TGTGCCAGCAGTTACTCGAGTCCAGATACGCAGTATTTT. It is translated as CASSYSSPDTQYF.

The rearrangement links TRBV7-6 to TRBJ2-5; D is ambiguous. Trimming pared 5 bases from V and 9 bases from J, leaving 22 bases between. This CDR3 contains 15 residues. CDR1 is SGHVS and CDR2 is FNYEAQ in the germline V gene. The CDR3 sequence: CASSPRWRQIWAQYF. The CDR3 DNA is TGTGCCAGCAGCCCTCGGTGGCGGCAGATTTGGGCCCAGTACTTC. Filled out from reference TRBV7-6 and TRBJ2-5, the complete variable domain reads GAGVSQSPRYKVTKRGQDVALRCDPISGHVSLYWYRQALGQGPEFLTYFNYEAQQDKSGLPNDRFSAERPEGSISTLTIQRTEQRDSAMYRCASSPRWRQIWAQYFGPGTRLLVL.

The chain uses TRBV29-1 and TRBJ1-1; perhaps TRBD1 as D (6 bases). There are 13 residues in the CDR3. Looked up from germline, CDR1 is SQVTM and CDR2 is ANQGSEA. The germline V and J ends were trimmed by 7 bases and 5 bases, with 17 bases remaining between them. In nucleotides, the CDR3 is TGCAGCGATAGACAGGCCTCGGGGACTGAAGCTTTCTTT. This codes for CSDRQASGTEAFF.

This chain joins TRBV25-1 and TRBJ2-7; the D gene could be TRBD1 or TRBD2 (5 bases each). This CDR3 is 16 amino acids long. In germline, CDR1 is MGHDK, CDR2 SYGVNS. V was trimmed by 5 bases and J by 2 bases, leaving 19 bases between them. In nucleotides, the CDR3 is TGTGCCAGCAGTACCAGAGGGGCAGGGCTGGCCTACGAGCAGTACTTC. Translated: CASSTRGAGLAYEQYF.

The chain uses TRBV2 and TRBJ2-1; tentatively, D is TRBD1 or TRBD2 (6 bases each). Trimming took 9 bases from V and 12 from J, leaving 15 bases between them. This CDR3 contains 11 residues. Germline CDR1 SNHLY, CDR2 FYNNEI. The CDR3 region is CARPRGGTQFF. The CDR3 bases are TGTGCCAGACCTCGAGGGGGGACGCAGTTCTTC.

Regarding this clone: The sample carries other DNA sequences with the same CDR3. This chain's CDR3 is CASSLAWGTYEQYF. In DNA, the CDR3 is TGCGCCAGCAGCTTGGCATGGGGGACCTACGAGCAGTACTTC. The chain combines TRBV5-1 with TRBJ2-7; D tentatively reads TRBD1 or TRBD2 (5 bases each). The CDR3 has 14 residues. Germline-derived CDR1 and CDR2 are SGHRS and YFSETQ. The V and J ends lost 0 bases and 2 bases respectively, with 9 bases between them.

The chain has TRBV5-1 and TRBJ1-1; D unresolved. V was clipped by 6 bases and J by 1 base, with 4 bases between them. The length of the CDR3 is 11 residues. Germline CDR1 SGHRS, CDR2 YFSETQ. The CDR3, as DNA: TGCGCCAGCAAAGCGAACACTGAAGCTTTCTTT. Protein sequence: CASKANTEAFF.

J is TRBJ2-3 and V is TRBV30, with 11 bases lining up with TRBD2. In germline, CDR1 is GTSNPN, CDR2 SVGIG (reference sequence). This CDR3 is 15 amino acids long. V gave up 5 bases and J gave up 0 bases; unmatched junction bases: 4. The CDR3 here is CAWQTSGASTDTQYF. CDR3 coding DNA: TGTGCCTGGCAGACTAGCGGGGCGAGCACAGATACGCAGTATTTT.

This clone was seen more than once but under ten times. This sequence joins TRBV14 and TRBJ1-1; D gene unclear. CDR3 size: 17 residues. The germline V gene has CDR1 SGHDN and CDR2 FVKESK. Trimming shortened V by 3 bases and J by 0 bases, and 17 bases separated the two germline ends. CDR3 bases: TGTGCCAGCAGCCAGCGGGGTCGTGGAAGCATGAACACTGAAGCTTTCTTT. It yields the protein CASSQRGRGSMNTEAFF.

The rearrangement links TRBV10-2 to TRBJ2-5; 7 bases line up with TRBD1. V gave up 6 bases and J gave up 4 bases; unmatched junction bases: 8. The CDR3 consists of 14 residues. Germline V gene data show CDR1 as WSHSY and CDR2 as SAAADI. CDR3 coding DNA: TGCGCCAGCAGGCCCGGGACAGTTAGAGAGACCCAGTACTTC. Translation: CASRPGTVRETQYF.

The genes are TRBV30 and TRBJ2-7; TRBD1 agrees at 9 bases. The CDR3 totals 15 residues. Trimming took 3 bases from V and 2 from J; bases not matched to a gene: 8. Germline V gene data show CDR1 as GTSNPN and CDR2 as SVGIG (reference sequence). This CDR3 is CAWSSGTGMAYEQYF. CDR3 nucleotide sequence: TGTGCCTGGAGCTCCGGGACAGGGATGGCCTACGAGCAGTACTTC.

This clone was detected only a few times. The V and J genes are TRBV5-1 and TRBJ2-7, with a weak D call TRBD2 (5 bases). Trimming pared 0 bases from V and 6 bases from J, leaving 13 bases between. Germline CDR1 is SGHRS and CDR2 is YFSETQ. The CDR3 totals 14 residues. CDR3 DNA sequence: TGCGCCAGCAGCTTGGGACCGCCACGGGGCGAGCAGTACTTC. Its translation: CASSLGPPRGEQYF.

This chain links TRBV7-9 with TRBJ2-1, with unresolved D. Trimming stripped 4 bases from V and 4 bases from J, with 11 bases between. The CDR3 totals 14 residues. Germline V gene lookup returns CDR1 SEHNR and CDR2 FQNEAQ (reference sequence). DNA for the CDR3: TGTGCCAGCAGCTGTCTACATAGATACAATGAGCAGTTCTTC. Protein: CASSCLHRYNEQFF.

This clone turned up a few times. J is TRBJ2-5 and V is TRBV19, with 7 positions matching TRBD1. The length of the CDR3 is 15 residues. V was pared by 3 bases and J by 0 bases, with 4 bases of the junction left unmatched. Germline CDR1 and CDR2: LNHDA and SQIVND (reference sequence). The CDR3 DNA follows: TGTGCCAGTAGTATTTGGACAGGCGACCAAGAGACCCAGTACTTC. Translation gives CASSIWTGDQETQYF.

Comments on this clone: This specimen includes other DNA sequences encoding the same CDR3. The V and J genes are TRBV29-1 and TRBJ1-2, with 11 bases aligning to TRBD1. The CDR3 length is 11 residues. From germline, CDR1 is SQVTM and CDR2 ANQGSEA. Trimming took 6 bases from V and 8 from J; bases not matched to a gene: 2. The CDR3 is CSVRDRGGYTF. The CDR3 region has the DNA TGCAGCGTCCGGGACAGGGGGGGCTACACCTTC.

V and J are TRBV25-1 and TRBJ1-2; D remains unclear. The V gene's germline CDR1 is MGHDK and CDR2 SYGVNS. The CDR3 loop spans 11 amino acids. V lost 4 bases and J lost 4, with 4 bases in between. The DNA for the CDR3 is TGTGCCAGCAGTGCCCCCTATGGCTACACCTTC. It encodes CASSAPYGYTF.

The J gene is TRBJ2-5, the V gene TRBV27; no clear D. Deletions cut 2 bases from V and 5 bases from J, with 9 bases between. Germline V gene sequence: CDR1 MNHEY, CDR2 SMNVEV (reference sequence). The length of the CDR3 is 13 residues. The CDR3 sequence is CASSLRLAETQYF. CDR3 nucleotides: TGTGCCAGCAGTTTACGACTTGCGGAGACCCAGTACTTC.

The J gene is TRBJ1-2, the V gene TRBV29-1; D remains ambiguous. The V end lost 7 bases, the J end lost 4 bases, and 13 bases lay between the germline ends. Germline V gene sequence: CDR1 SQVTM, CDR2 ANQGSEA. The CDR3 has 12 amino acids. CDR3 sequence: CSGLDGAYGYTF. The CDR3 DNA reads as TGCAGCGGCCTAGACGGTGCCTATGGCTACACCTTC.

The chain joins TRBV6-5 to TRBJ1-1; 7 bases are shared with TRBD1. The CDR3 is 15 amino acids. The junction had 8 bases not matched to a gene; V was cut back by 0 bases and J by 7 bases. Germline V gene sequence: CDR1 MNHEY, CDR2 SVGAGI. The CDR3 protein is CASSYSPGDSLEAFF. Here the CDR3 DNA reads TGTGCCAGCAGTTACTCACCAGGGGACAGCCTTGAAGCTTTCTTT.

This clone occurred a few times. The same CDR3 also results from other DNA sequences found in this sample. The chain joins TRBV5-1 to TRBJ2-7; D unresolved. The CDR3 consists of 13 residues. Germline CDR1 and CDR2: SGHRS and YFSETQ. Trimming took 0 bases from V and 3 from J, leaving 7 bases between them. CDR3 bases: TGCGCCAGCAGCTTGGCCACGGACTACGAGCAGTACTTC. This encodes CASSLATDYEQYF.

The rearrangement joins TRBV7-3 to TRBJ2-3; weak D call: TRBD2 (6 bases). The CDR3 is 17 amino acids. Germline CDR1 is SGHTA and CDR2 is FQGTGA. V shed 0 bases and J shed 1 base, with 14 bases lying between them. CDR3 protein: CASSLTYGSLGTDTQYF. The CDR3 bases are TGTGCCAGCAGCTTAACGTACGGGAGCCTCGGCACAGATACGCAGTATTTT.

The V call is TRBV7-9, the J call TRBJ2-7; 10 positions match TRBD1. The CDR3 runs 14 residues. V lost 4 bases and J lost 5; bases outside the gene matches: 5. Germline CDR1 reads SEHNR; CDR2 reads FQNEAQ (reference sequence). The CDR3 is CASSSLDRGNEQYF. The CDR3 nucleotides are TGTGCCAGCAGCTCTCTGGACAGGGGGAACGAGCAGTACTTC. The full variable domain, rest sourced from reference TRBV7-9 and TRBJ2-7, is DTGVSQNPRHKITKRGQNVTFRCDPISEHNRLYWYRQTLGQGPEFLTYFQNEAQLEKSRLLSDRFSAERPKGSFSTLEIQRTEQGDSAMYLCASSSLDRGNEQYFGPGTRLTVT.

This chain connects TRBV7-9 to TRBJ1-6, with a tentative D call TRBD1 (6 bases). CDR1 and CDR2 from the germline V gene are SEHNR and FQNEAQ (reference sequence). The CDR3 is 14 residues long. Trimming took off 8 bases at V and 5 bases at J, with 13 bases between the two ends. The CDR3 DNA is TGTGCCAGCCAACAGGGTTTAGATAATTCACCCCTCCACTTT. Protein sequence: CASQQGLDNSPLHF.

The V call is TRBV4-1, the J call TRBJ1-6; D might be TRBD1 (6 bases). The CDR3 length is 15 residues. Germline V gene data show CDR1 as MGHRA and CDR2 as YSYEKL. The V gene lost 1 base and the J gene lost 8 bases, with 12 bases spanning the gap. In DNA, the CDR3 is TGCGCCAGCAGCCAAGTCCCAGGGGAGGATTCACCCCTCCACTTT. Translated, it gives CASSQVPGEDSPLHF.

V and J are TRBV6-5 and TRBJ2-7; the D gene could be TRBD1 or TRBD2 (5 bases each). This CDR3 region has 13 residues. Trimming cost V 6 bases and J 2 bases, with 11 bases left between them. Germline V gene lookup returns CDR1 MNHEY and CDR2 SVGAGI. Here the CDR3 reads CASSPGAAYEQYF. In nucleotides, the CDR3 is TGTGCCAGCAGCCCCGGGGCCGCCTACGAGCAGTACTTC.

CDR3: CSVEGGAGANVLTF. The CDR3 bases are TGCAGCGTTGAGGGAGGGGCTGGGGCCAACGTCCTGACTTTC. The chain links TRBV29-1 to TRBJ2-6, with 7 bases lining up with TRBD2. The V gene end was trimmed by 3 bases and the J gene end by 2 bases; junction bases not matched to a gene: 1. Germline V lookup: CDR1 SQVTM, CDR2 ANQGSEA. The CDR3 loop spans 14 amino acids. Together with reference TRBV29-1 and TRBJ2-6, the CDR3 gives the full variable domain: SAVISQKPSRDICQRGTSLTIQCQVDSQVTMMFWYRQQPGQSLTLIATANQGSEATYESGFVIDKFPISRPNLTFSTLTVSNMSPEDSSIYLCSVEGGAGANVLTFGAGSRLTVL.

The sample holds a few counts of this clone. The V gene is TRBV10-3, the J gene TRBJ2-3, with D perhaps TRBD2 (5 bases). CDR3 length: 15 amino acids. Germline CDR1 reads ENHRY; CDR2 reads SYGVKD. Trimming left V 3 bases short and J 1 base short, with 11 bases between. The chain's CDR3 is CAISDPGMGTDTQYF. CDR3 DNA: TGTGCCATCAGTGATCCCGGGATGGGCACAGATACGCAGTATTTT.